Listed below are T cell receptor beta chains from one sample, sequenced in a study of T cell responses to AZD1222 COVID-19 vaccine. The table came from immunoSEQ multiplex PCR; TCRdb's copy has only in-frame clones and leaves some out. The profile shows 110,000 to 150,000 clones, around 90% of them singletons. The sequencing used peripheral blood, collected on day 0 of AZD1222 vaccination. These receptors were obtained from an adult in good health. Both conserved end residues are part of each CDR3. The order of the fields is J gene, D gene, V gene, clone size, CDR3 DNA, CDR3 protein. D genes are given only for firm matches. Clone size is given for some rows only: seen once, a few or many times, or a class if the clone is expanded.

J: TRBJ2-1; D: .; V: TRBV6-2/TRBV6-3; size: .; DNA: TGTGCCAGCAGCCCCGGGGGTTCGTACAATGAGCAGTTCTTC; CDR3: CASSPGGSYNEQFF
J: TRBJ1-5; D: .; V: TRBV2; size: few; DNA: TGTGCCAGCAGTGGGGCTGACTATAGCAATCAGCCCCAGCATTTT; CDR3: CASSGADYSNQPQHF
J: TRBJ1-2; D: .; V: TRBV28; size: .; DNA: TGTGCCAGCAGTTTTGAAATCCCCTATGGCTACACCTTC; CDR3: CASSFEIPYGYTF
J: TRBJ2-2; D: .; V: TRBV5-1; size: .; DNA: TGCGCCAGCAGCCGCCAGCGGAGCGGGGAGCTGTTTTTT; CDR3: CASSRQRSGELFF
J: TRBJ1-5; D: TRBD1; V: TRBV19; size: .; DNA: TGTGCCACGACTAGGACAGGGAAGAGTCAGCCCCAGCATTTT; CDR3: CATTRTGKSQPQHF
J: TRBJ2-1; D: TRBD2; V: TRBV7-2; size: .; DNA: TGTGCCAGCAGCTCGATAGCGGGGGGGCCGGGTGAGCAGTTCTTC; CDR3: CASSSIAGGPGEQFF
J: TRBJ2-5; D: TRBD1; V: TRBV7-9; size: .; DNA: TGTGCCAGCAGCTCCCATTGGACAGGGAAAGAGACCCAGTACTTC; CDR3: CASSSHWTGKETQYF
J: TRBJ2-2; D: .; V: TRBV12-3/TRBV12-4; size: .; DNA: TGTGCCAGCAGTTTTGGAGGGACCGGGGAGCTGTTTTTT; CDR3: CASSFGGTGELFF
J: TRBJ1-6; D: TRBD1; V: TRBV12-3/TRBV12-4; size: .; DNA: TGTGCCAGCAGGAACAGGGGGCACCTCCACTTT; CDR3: CASRNRGHLHF
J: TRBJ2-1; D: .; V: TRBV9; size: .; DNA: TGTGCCAGCAGCGTATTTGAGGGCCTTCGGCTGAATGAGCAGTTCTTC; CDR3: CASSVFEGLRLNEQFF
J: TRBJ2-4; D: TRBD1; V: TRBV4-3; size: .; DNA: TGCGCCAGCAGCCAAACTACGACAGGGGTCAAAAACATTCAGTACTTC; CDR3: CASSQTTTGVKNIQYF
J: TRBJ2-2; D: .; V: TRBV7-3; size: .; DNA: TGTGCCAGCAGTTGGGACTCCTCGGGACGGGAGCTGTTTTTT; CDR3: CASSWDSSGRELFF
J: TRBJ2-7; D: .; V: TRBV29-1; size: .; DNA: TGCAGCGTGGAACAGGGCTACGAGCAGTACTTC; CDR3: CSVEQGYEQYF
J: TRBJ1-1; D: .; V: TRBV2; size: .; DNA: TGTGCCAGCAGTGAAGCGACTACGGACACTGAAGCTTTCTTT; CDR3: CASSEATTDTEAFF
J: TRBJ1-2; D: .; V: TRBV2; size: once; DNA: TGTGCCAGCAGTTCCGCCTATGGCTACACCTTC; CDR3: CASSSAYGYTF
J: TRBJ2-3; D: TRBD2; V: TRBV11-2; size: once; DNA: TGTGCCAGCAGCCCCCGGCTAGCGGGATTTTCAGATACGCAGTATTTT; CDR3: CASSPRLAGFSDTQYF
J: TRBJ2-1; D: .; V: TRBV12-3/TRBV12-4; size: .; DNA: TGTGCCAGCAGTTTGGGCTCCTACAATGAGCAGTTCTTC; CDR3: CASSLGSYNEQFF
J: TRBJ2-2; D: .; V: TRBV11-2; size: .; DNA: TGTGCCAGCAGCCCAAGGACTGGTCCGAACACCGGGGAGCTGTTTTTT; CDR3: CASSPRTGPNTGELFF
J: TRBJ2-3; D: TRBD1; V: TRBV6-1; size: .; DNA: TGTGCCAGCAGTGCCGTCGGGACAGGGAGAGGAGATACGCAGTATTTT; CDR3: CASSAVGTGRGDTQYF
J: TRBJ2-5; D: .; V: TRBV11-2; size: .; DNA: TGTGCCAGCAGCCGCCCTGAGACCCAGTACTTC; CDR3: CASSRPETQYF
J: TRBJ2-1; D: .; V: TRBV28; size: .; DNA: TGTGCCAGCTCAGACGTCGCCCAAAAGTTCTTC; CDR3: CASSDVAQKFF
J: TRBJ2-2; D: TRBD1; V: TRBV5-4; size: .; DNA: TGTGCCACGCAGACAGGGAAGGGGCCGAACACCGGGGAGCTGTTTTTT; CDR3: CATQTGKGPNTGELFF
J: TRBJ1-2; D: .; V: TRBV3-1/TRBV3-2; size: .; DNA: TGTGCCAGCAGCCAAGATGTCCAGGGACGGACGGGCGACTATGGCTACACCTTC; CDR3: CASSQDVQGRTGDYGYTF
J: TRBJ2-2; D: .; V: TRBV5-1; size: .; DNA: TGCGCCAGCAGCTGGGGGTTGCGGGGATCCACCGGGGAGCTGTTTTTT; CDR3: CASSWGLRGSTGELFF
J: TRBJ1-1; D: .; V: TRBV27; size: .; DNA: TGTGCCAGCAGTCGGTGGAACACTGAAGCTTTCTTT; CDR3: CASSRWNTEAFF
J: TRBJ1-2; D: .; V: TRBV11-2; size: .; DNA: TGTGCCAGCAGCTTAGATCGAGTTGGCTATGGCTACACCTTC; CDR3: CASSLDRVGYGYTF
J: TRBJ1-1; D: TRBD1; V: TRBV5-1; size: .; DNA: TGCGCCAGCAGCCCCGGGACAGGGAACACTGAAGCTTTCTTT; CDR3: CASSPGTGNTEAFF
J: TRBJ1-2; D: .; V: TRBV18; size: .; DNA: TGTGCCAGCTCACCACCGGGCAACTATGGCTACACCTTC; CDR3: CASSPPGNYGYTF
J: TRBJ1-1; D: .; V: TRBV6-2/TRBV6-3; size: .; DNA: TGTGCCAGCAGCCGAGGACAGCCGTCTGCAGCTTTCTTT; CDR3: CASSRGQPSAAFF
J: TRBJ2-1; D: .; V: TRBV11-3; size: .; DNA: TGTGCCAGCAGCTTCGAAGGACCTACAGAGCAGTTCTTC; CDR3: CASSFEGPTEQFF
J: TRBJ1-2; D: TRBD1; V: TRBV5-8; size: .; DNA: TGTGCCAGCAGTTGGGACAGGGGGAATGGTGGCTACACCTTC; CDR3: CASSWDRGNGGYTF
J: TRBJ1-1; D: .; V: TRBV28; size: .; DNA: TGTGCCAGCAGTTTAGTTAGAACTGAAGCTTTCTTT; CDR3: CASSLVRTEAFF
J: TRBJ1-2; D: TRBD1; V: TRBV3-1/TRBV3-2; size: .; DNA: TGTGCCAGCAGCCAAGATCACGGACAGGGGGTACCTCGAACCTTC; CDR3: CASSQDHGQGVPRTF
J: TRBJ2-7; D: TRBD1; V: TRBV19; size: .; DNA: TGTGCCAGTAGTACCGGACAGGGACCCTACGAGCAGTACTTC; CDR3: CASSTGQGPYEQYF
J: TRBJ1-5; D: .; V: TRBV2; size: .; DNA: TGTGCCAGCAGAGTTTCCATTTATCAGCCCCAGCATTTT; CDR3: CASRVSIYQPQHF
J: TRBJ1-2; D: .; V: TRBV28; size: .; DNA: TGTGCCAGCAGTTTAGGCCCGCTGAGGGGATCAGGCTACACCTTC; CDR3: CASSLGPLRGSGYTF
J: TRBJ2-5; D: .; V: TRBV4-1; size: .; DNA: TGCGCCAGCAGCCAAGATCGGGAGACCCAGTACTTC; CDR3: CASSQDRETQYF
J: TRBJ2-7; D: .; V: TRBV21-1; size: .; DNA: TGTGCCAGCAGCAGCCAGGACAGGCATCTGGACGAGCAGTACTTC; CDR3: CASSSQDRHLDEQYF
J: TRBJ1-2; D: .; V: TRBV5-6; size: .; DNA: TGTGCCAGCAGCTTGTATCCCCCTAACTATGGCTACACCTTC; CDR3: CASSLYPPNYGYTF
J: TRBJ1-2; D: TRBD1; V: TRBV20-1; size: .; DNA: TGCAGTGTTATACAGGGGTATGGCTACACCTTC; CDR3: CSVIQGYGYTF
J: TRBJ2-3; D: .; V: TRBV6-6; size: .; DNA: TGTGCCAGCAGCCGCGGATCCCTCAGCACAGATACGCAGTATTTT; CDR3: CASSRGSLSTDTQYF
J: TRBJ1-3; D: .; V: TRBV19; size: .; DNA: TGTGCCAGTAGACGGGGCTCTGGAAACACCATATATTTT; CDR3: CASRRGSGNTIYF
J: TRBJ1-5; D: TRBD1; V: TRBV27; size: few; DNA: TGTGCCAGCGGGTCGACAGGGCCCAATCAGCCCCAGCATTTT; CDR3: CASGSTGPNQPQHF
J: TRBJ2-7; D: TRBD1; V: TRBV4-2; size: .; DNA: TGTGCCAGCACAGGACAGGGAGGCTACGAGCAGTACTTC; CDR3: CASTGQGGYEQYF
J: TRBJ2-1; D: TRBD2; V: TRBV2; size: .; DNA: TGTGCCAGCAAGGTTGGTCTAGCGGGGGTACGGGAGCAGTTCTTC; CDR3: CASKVGLAGVREQFF
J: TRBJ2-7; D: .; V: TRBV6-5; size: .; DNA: TGTGCCAGCACCTTCCTAGCGACGGGGTACGAGCAGTACTTC; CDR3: CASTFLATGYEQYF
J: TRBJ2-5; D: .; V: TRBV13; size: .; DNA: TGTGCCAGCAGCCATCTTTTCTACCAAGAGACCCAGTACTTC; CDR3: CASSHLFYQETQYF
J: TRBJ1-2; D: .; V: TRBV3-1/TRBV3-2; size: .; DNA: TGTGCCAGCAGCCAAGTTGGTAGTGGCTACACCTTC; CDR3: CASSQVGSGYTF
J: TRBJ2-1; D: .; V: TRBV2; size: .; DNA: TGTGCCAGCAGTGACGACCTCACTGAGCAGTTCTTC; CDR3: CASSDDLTEQFF
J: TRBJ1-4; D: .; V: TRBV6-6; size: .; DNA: TGTGCCAGCAGACCTCCGGGCGGATTGCGTAAACTGTTTTTT; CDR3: CASRPPGGLRKLFF
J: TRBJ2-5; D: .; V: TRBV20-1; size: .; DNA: TGCAGTGCTAGTTTTACCAACCAAGAGACCCAGTACTTC; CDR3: CSASFTNQETQYF
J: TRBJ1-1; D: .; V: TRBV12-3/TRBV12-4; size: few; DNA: TGTGCCAGCAGCTCCGGGCCTGAAGCTTTCTTT; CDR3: CASSSGPEAFF
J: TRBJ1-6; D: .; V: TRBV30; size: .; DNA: TGTGCCTGGAGTGTACTAGACAGATCCTATAATTCACCCCTCCACTTT; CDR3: CAWSVLDRSYNSPLHF
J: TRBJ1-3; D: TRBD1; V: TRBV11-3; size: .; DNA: TGTGCCAGCAGATTCAGACAGGGAGATCGAAACACCATATATTTT; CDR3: CASRFRQGDRNTIYF
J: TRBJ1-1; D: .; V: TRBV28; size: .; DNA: TGTGCCAGCACCGTTACCCGGACCCCGAATGAGGGAGCTTTCTTT; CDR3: CASTVTRTPNEGAFF
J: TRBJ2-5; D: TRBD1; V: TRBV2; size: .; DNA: TGTGCCAGCGGACAGGGCCCTGAGACCCAGTACTTC; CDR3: CASGQGPETQYF